This T cell receptor beta chain was recorded in a study of blood T cell repertoires in COVID-19. This clone was seen a few times. Data came from immunoSEQ multiplex PCR; TCRdb stores just in-frame clones and leaves some out. The sample has 200,000 or so clones, roughly nine tenths seen once. Per the germline V gene, CDR1 is SGHRS and CDR2 is YFSETQ. The CDR3 length is 15 residues. Trimming shortened V by 1 base and J by 1 base, and 11 bases separated the two germline ends. The sequenced material came from peripheral blood. V and J are TRBV5-1 and TRBJ1-1; D ambiguous. This TCR came from a woman in her 70s with acute or convalescent COVID-19. The CDR3 is CASSLSRERNTEAFF. The CDR3 bases are TGCGCCAGCAGCTTGTCTCGGGAGAGGAACACTGAAGCTTTCTTT.